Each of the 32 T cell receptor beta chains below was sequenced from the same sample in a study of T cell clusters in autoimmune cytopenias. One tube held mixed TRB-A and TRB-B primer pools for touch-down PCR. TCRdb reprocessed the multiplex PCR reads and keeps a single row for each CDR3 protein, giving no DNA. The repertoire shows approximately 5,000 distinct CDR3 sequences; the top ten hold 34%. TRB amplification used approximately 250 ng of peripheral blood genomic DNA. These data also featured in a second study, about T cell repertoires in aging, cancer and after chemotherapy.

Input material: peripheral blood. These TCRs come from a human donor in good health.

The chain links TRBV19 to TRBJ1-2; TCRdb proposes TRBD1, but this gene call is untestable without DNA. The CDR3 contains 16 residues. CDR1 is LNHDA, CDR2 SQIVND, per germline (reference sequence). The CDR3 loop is CASSIFLGGSVYGYTF.

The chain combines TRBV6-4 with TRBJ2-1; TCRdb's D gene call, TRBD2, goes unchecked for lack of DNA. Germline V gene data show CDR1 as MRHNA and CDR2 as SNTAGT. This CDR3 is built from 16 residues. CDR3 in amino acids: CASSVGLAGGINEQFF.

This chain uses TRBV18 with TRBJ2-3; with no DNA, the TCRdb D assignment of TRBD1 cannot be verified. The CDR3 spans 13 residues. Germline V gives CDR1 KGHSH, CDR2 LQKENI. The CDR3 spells CASSFTGADTQYF.

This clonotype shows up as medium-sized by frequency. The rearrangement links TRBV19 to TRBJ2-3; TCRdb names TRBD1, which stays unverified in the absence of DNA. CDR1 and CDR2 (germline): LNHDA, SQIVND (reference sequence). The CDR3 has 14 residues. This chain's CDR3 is CASSRGVLTDTQYF.

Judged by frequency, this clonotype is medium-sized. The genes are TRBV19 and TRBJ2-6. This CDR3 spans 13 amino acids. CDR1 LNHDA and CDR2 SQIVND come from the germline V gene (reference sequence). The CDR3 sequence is CASSIQGANVLTF.

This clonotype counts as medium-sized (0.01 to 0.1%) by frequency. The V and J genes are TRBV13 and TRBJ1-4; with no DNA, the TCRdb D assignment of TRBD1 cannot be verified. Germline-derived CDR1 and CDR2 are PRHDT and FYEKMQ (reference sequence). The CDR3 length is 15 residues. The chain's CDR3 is CASSFKGEGDEKLFF.

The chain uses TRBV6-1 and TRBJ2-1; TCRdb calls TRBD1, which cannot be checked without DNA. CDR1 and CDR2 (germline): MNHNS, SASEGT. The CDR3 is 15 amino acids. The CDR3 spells CASSFGQVSYNEQFF.

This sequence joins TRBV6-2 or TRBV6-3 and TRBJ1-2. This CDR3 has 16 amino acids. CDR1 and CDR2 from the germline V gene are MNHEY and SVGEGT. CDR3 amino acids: CASSYRQADSNYGYTF.

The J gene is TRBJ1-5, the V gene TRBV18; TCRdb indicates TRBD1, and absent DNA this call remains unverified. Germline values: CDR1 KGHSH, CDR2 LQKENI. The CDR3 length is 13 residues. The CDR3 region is CASSPQQDQPQHF.

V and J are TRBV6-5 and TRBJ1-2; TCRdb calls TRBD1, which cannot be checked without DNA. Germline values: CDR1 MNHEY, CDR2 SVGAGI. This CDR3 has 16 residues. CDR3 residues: CASRRDSNLANYGYTF.

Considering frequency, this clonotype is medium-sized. CDR3 in amino acids: CSVEGWGSSSYEQYF. V is TRBV29-1 and J is TRBJ2-7; TCRdb names TRBD1, which stays unverified in the absence of DNA. CDR1 is SQVTM and CDR2 is ANQGSEA in the germline V gene. The CDR3 extends over 15 amino acids.

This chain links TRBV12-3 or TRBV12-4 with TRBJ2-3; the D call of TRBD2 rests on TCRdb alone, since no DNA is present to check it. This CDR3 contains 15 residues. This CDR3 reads CASSLVAFGTDTQYF.

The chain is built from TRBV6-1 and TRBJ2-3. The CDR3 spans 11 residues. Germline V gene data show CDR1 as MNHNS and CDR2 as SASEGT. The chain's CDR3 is CASSTLNTQYF.

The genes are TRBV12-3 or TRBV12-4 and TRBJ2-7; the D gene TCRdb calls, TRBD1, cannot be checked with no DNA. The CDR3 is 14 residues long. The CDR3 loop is CASSLGAPGYEQYF.

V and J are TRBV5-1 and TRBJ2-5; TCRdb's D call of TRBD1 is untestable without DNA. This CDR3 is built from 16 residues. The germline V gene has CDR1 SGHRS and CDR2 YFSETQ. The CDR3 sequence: CASSSSGTRRSETQYF.

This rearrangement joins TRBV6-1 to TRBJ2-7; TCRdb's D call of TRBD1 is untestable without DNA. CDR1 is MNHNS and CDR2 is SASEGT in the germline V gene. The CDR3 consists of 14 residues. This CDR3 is CASRRDRDYGEQYF.

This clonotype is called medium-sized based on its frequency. CDR3: CASSWGRGGANVLTF. The chain combines TRBV5-6 with TRBJ2-6; TCRdb selects TRBD2, and the lack of DNA leaves this call unchecked. The length of the CDR3 is 15 residues. Per the germline V gene, CDR1 is SGHDT and CDR2 is YYEEEE.

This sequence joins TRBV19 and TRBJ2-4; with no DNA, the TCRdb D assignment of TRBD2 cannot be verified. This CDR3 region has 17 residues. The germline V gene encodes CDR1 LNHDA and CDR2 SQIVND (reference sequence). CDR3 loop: CASSPTASGLAKNIQYF.

This CDR3 is CASRTSGNQETQYF. The rearrangement links TRBV6-6 to TRBJ2-5; the TRBD2 assignment by TCRdb is unverifiable without DNA. Germline-derived CDR1 and CDR2 are MNHNY and SVGAGI (reference sequence). This CDR3 has 14 amino acids.

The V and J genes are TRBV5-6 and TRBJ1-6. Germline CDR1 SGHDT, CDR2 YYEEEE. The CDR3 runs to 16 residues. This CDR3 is CASSPGTKNPNSPLHF.

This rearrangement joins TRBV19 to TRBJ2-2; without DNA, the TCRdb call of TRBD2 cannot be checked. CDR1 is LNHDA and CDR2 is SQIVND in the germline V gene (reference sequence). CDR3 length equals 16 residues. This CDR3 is CASSIRLAGNTGELFF.

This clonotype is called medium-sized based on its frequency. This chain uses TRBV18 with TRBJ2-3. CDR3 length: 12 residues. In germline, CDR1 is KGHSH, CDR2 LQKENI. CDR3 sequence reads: CASSPEDFTQYF.

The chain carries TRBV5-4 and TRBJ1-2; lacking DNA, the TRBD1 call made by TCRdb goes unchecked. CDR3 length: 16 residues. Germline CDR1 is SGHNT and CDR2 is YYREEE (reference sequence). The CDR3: CASSSPGQGALDGYTF.

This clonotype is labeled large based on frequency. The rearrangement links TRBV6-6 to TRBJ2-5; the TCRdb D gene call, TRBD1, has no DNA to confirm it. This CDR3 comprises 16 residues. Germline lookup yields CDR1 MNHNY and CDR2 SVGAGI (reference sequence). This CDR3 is CASLVAGQTKEETQYF.

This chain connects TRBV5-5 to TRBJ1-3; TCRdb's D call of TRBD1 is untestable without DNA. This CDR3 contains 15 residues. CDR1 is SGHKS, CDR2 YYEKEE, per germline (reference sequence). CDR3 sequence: CASSPRTDSGNTIYF.

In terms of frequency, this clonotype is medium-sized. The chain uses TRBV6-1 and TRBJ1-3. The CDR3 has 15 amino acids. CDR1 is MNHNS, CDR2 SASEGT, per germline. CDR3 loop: CASSERKSSGNTIYF.

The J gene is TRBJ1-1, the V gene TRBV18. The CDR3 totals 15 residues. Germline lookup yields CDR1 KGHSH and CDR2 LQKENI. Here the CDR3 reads CASSPLEGGRNKAFF.

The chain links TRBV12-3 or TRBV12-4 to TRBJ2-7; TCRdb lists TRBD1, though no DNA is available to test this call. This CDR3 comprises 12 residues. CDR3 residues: CASSFGGGEQYF.

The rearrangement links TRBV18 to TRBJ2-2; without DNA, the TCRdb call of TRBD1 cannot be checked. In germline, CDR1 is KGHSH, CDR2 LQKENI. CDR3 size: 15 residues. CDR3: CASSQGQGAGGELFF.

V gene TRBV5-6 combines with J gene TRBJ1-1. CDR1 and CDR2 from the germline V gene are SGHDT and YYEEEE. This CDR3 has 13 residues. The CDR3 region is CASSSLGNTEAFF.

The CDR3 here is CASRTGQGRTEAFF. The chain has TRBV6-5 and TRBJ1-1; checking the TCRdb D call of TRBD1 is not possible without DNA. This CDR3 spans 14 amino acids. The germline V gene encodes CDR1 MNHEY and CDR2 SVGAGI.

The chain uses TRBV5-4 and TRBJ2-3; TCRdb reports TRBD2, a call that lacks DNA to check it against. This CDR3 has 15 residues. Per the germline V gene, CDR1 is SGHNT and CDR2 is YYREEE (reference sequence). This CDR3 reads CASSRTSGMTDTQYF. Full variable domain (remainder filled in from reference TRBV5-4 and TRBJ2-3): ETGVTQSPTHLIKTRGQQVTLRCSSQSGHNTVSWYQQALGQGPQFIFQYYREEENGRGNFPPRFSGLQFPNYSSELNVNALELDDSALYLCASSRTSGMTDTQYFGPGTRLTVL.